The source of this T cell receptor beta chain is a study of blood T cell repertoires in COVID-19 (TCRdb year 2020). Turning to the overall study: Samples covering the acute and convalescent phases of COVID-19 were provided by collaborators in the United States, Italy and Spain. The prospective study material was composed of cDNA or gDNA derived from T cells, B-cell-depleted T cells, or PBMCs. Subjects who had been exposed to COVID-19, were actively infected with it, or had recovered from it provided the deeply sampled blood TCRbeta repertoires that made up the dataset. The repertoires were made available in a free public database intended to serve as a resource for research on the immune response to SARS-CoV-2. Samples came from the ongoing ImmuneRACE study (first 160 participants) plus 1,254 subjects from 6 global collaborators. Nearly every sample came with metadata listing a de-identified subject ID, COVID-19 status, age in years and sex. HLA class I and class II types, where available, came from metadata supplied by the sample provider rather than from assay-based typing. Study-level results and caveats: How much clinical and demographic metadata was included differed by source and by participant, and the metadata was provided uncurated.

Comment on this clone: The antigen this receptor binds is unknown. Per-base quality was not reported, and no clone a single base away is much larger than it.

CDR1 and CDR2 were assigned from the germline V gene (reference sequence) as SEHNR and FQNEAQ. The V end loses 6 bases and the J end loses 4 bases, and a stretch of 13 bases separates them. The CDR3, from cysteine to phenylalanine, totals 15 residues. Only CDR3 DNA remains: 45 bases, in frame from the first base. TCRbeta CDR3 regions were amplified from genomic DNA using the immunoSEQ Assay, a bias-controlled multiplex PCR. The authors' analysis ran thus. Nucleated cell counts per sample were estimated from amplification of reference gene primers within the assay. Sequence reads were collapsed and filtered to measure the absolute abundance of every unique TCRbeta CDR3 rearrangement. Productive Simpson clonality was computed per sample as the square root of Simpson's diversity index over productive rearrangements. TCRdb mirrors the immuneACCESS table, restricted to in-frame sequences. Some clones are absent from its copies; in checked studies, under half trace to an unresolved V gene, and the reason for the others is unknown. V and J calls and clone size are those listed in that table; D and trimming were worked out from the DNA. This sample holds 200,000 to 250,000 clones; less than 90% were observed only once. Approximately 5.1% of the sample lies in the top ten.

A second Seattle source provided samples from volunteer blood donors who had recovered from COVID-19. Whole blood was collected in K2EDTA tubes by collaborating institutions according to the institutions' own protocols. For TCRbeta analysis, collaborators shipped samples as frozen whole blood, isolated PBMCs, or DNA extracted from either of those sample types. The sample consisted of peripheral blood. The source of this sequence is a woman aged 55 to 70 who had recovered from COVID-19. The rearranged segments are TRBV7-9 and TRBJ1-6, with the D gene not confidently named. The CDR3 reads as follows: CASRSRETYNSPLHF. The nucleotides read TGTGCCAGCAGGAGTAGGGAGACTTATAATTCACCCCTCCACTTT.